The T cell receptor (beta chain) described here comes from a study of T cells after yellow fever vaccination. Study-level results: A faster peak, day 5 versus 15, was reached by the weaker secondary response.

In TCRdb, the 5' RACE reads were re-called with MiXCR into one record per CDR3 protein. The sample contains around 550,000 distinct CDR3 sequences, about a fifth of which appear only once. Germline trimming cut 0 bases from V and 4 bases from J; bases unmatched to any gene: 9. CDR1 is LGHDT, CDR2 YNNKEL, per germline (reference sequence). The CDR3 covers 18 residues. Concerning this clonotype: The antigen is unknown.

This TCR came from a man younger than 40 who received the YFV17D yellow fever vaccine. This chain uses TRBV3-1 with TRBJ2-1; 10 bases agree with TRBD2. Sequenced here: PBMCs, sampled 15 days after the yellow fever booster vaccination. The CDR3 loop reads CASSQEFYGTSEYNEQFF. The CDR3 coding sequence is TGTGCCAGCAGCCAAGAATTCTATGGGACTAGCGAATACAATGAGCAGTTCTTC.